The entry that follows covers one TCR beta chain sequence. The CDR3 is made up of 16 amino acids. Germline values: CDR1 SGDLS, CDR2 YYNGEE. The ends were cut back, 0 bases at V and 2 bases at J, with 14 bases in the middle. These data originate in a study of beta chain features in type 1 diabetes. The entirety of the isolated RNA underwent reverse transcription, so expressed TCRB transcripts were sequenced. The repertoire was sequenced with immunoSEQ multiplex PCR; TCRdb's copy has only in-frame clones and lacks some. The sample consists of about 360,000 clones, around 13% of them appearing once. The source is a young man in good health. The sample taken for sequencing was naive CD4+ T cells from blood. This chain links TRBV9 with TRBJ2-5; tentative D call: TRBD1 (6 bases). CDR3 nucleotide sequence: TGTGCCAGCAGCGTAGGGGCAGGGGATCATCAAGAGACCCAGTACTTC. Protein sequence: CASSVGAGDHQETQYF. The entire variable domain, with the rest obtained from reference TRBV9 and TRBJ2-5, is as follows: DSGVTQTPKHLITATGQRVTLRCSPRSGDLSVYWYQQSLDQGLQFLIQYYNGEERAKGNILERFSAQQFPDLHSELNLSSLELGDSALYFCASSVGAGDHQETQYFGPGTRLLVL.